The source of this TCR beta chain is a study of human T cells and chemical hapten exposure. As for the study in general: On roughly 2 cm by roughly 2 cm of upper inner arm skin, sensitization was performed with 2% DPC. Readings were taken at 6 days from patch tests that had applied 0.01% DPC to the upper back.

Regarding time point: patch test 1, 2 weeks after DPC sensitization. Treatment noted: therapeutic diphenylcyclopropenone sensitization with weekly scalp DPC. Many counts were recorded for this clonotype. Germline trimming cut 6 bases from V and 12 bases from J; bases unmatched to any gene: 15. CDR3 size: 15 residues. CDR1 is DFQATT, CDR2 SNEGSKA, per germline (reference sequence). TCRdb passed the RACE reads through MiXCR, listing each CDR3 protein once. The sample lists around 300,000 distinct CDR3 sequences, approximately 6.3% seen once, with about 8% in the top ten. This receptor was taken from a woman aged 18-29 years with alopecia areata. Some clones in this sample may be carry-over from other donors' samples. V gene TRBV20-1 combines with J gene TRBJ1-6; TRBD1 matches at 9 bases. This specimen consisted of whole blood, obtained in connection with sensitization to the hapten diphenylcyclopropenone (DPC). CDR3 coding DNA: TGCAGTGCCGAACAGGGGGCGGAGGATTTTGGACCCCTCCACTTT. Amino acids: CSAEQGAEDFGPLHF.